Following are 10 T cell receptor beta chains from one sample sequenced in a study of blood T cell repertoires in COVID-19. TCRdb's copy holds only in-frame clones and misses some; the assay was immunoSEQ multiplex PCR. The profile shows some 340,000 clones, more than 75% of them singletons. The sample comprised PBMCs or T cells enriched from blood (not recorded which). All receptors derive from a woman aged 30 to 39 who had recovered from COVID-19.

The rearrangement uses TRBV27 and TRBJ2-1; TRBD2 matches 7 bases. The CDR3 is 13 amino acids. V shed 3 bases, J shed 6 bases, and the junction held 2 bases outside the gene matches. Germline-derived CDR1 and CDR2 are MNHEY and SMNVEV (reference sequence). The CDR3 DNA follows: TGTGCCAGCAGTTTCGGCGGGGGCAATGAGCAGTTCTTC. It specifies CASSFGGGNEQFF.

CDR3 region: CATSRDPPVGVGNQPQHF. The CDR3 region has the DNA TGTGCCACCAGCAGAGATCCCCCTGTCGGGGTGGGCAATCAGCCCCAGCATTTT. The gene calls are TRBV15 and TRBJ1-5; D is unclear. Germline values: CDR1 LNHNV, CDR2 YYDKDF (reference sequence). This CDR3 region has 18 residues. V lost 0 bases, J lost 2 bases, and 17 bases lay in between.

This clone has only one observation. This rearrangement joins TRBV27 to TRBJ2-2, with D possibly being TRBD2 (7 bases). Germline CDR1 reads MNHEY; CDR2 reads SMNVEV (reference sequence). The CDR3 totals 17 residues. Trimming pared 0 bases from V and 12 bases from J, leaving 23 bases between. CDR3 nucleotides: TGTGCCAGCAGTTTATCCATCGGGGGGCAGGGAACCGTGAAGCTGTTTTTT. It encodes CASSLSIGGQGTVKLFF.

V and J are TRBV18 and TRBJ2-4, with D tentatively TRBD2 (6 bases). V lost 3 bases to trimming and J lost 0 bases, with 9 bases between them. The germline V gene encodes CDR1 KGHSH and CDR2 LQKENI. The CDR3 has 15 residues. CDR3 nucleotide sequence: TGTGCCAGCTCACCGGCGGGGAGAGCCAAAAACATTCAGTACTTC. Its protein product is CASSPAGRAKNIQYF.

The chain has TRBV19 and TRBJ2-3; 7 bases align to TRBD1. V dropped 4 bases and J dropped 2; count of bases not matched to a gene: 3. The CDR3 covers 14 residues. CDR1 and CDR2 (germline): LNHDA, SQIVND (reference sequence). CDR3 nucleotides: TGTGCCAGTAGTAGACAGGGACCCACAGATACGCAGTATTTT. It yields the protein CASSRQGPTDTQYF. Full variable domain (missing parts from reference TRBV19 and TRBJ2-3): DGGITQSPKYLFRKEGQNVTLSCEQNLNHDAMYWYRQDPGQGLRLIYYSQIVNDFQKGDIAEGYSVSREKKESFPLTVTSAQKNPTAFYLCASSRQGPTDTQYFGPGTRLTVL.

The CDR3 DNA follows: TGTGCAAGTCGCCCACACGCTGTGCCCCAGCATTTT. This translates into CASRPHAVPQHF. This rearrangement joins TRBV12-2 to TRBJ1-5; no DNA check was done on the table's D call, TRBD1. TRBV12-2 is a listed pseudogene. CDR3 length: 12 amino acids.

The rearrangement uses TRBV5-1 and TRBJ1-1, with 8 bases lining up with TRBD1. With V trimmed by 4 bases and J by 5 bases, 10 bases remained unmatched. There are 15 residues in the CDR3. Germline V lookup: CDR1 SGHRS, CDR2 YFSETQ. The CDR3 nucleotides are TGCGCCAGCAGCCTCGAAGGTGACAGGGGAACTGAAGCTTTCTTT. This gives the protein CASSLEGDRGTEAFF.

This clone came up a few times. The chain recombines TRBV24-1 with TRBJ2-2; the match to TRBD1 covers 8 bases. This CDR3 is built from 16 residues. Germline V gene sequence: CDR1 KGHDR, CDR2 SFDVKD. V was pared by 4 bases and J by 4 bases, with 7 bases of the junction left unmatched. CDR3 DNA sequence: TGTGCCACCAGTGACCCAGGACAGGGACGCACCGGGGAGCTGTTTTTT. It translates to CATSDPGQGRTGELFF.

The V gene is TRBV30, the J gene TRBJ2-3; TRBD2 is a possible D gene (6 bases). This CDR3 spans 16 amino acids. Germline V gene sequence: CDR1 GTSNPN, CDR2 SVGIG (reference sequence). V lost 0 bases to trimming and J lost 2 bases, with 15 bases between them. The chain's CDR3 is CAWSVRRDSNTDTQYF. The CDR3 bases are TGTGCCTGGAGTGTACGAAGGGACTCAAACACAGATACGCAGTATTTT.

In this sample, this clone turned up once. The chain combines TRBV25-1 with TRBJ2-1, with 7 bases lining up with TRBD2. V lost 3 bases, J lost 9 bases, and 5 bases stayed unmatched. The CDR3 runs to 13 residues. Germline lookup yields CDR1 MGHDK and CDR2 SYGVNS. The DNA for the CDR3 is TGTGCCAGCAGTGATGGGGGGAGGGGTGAGCAGTTCTTC. As protein: CASSDGGRGEQFF.